The present T cell receptor (beta chain) was sequenced within a study of cytomegalovirus exposure and HLA in healthy donors. In the study overall: Membership in the Caucasian-associated ancestry cluster was found for 81% of almost 400 genotyped donors. Points from the study as a whole: Prior analysis indicated that the majority of TCR beta V segments exhibited productivity approximately 87% or approximately 30% of the time.

The PCR made use of 60 Vbeta and 13 Jbeta primers. Authors' methods: In a later analysis, around 10 million of approximately 81 million unique beta chains occurred in at least two donors. Here immunoSEQ multiplex PCR was the method, and the copy in TCRdb shows in-frame clones only, minus some. That table is the source of V, J and clone size, and D and trimming were worked out from the DNA. The sample yields approximately 110,000 clones, 50% to 70% seen once. Concerning this clone itself: The antigen is unknown.

This CDR3 has 15 residues. Germline trimming cut 6 bases from V and 1 base from J; bases unmatched to any gene: 5. CDR1 is MNHEY and CDR2 is SVGAGI in the germline V gene. This sequence originates from a man aged 25 to 40 in good health and CMV-seropositive. Material for sequencing was PBMCs. The chain recombines TRBV6-5 with TRBJ2-3; 9 bases are a match to TRBD2. The CDR3 is CASRRAGGGTDTQYF. DNA for the CDR3: TGTGCCAGCAGGAGAGCGGGGGGAGGCACAGATACGCAGTATTTT.